Sequencing of this T cell receptor beta chain was carried out in a study of blood T cell repertoires in COVID-19. Study-wide context: The United States, Italy and Spain provided the acute and convalescent COVID-19 samples. PBMCs, B-cell-depleted T cells, or T cells were the source of the cDNA or gDNA that made up the material.

CDR1 and CDR2 (germline): MGHRA, YSYEKL. The CDR3 runs to 16 residues. Trimming at V came to 6 bases and at J to 3 bases, leaving 10 bases not matched to a gene. Authors' analysis steps: Using reference gene primer amplification, nucleated cell counts were estimated. This table comes from immunoSEQ multiplex PCR, and its TCRdb copy is limited to in-frame clones, with some not included. V, J and clone size are those of that table, while D and trimming were read from the DNA. The profile shows around 150,000 clones, roughly 80% of them singletons. The origin of this receptor is a woman in her 50s with active or convalescent COVID-19. What was sequenced was peripheral blood. This chain joins TRBV4-1 and TRBJ2-5, with 10 bases fitting TRBD1. The CDR3, as DNA: TGCGCCAGCAGGACAGAGACCGGGACAGGGGAAGAGACCCAGTACTTC. It yields the protein CASRTETGTGEETQYF.